This record concerns one T cell receptor beta chain sequence. This record belongs to a study of cytomegalovirus exposure and HLA in healthy donors. From germline, CDR1 is SEHNR and CDR2 FQNEAQ (reference sequence). The CDR3 consists of 15 residues. Trimming cost V 5 bases and J 5 bases; bases outside gene matches: 9. Data came from immunoSEQ multiplex PCR; TCRdb stores just in-frame clones and leaves some out. This table has roughly 80,000 clones, just over 90% appearing once. The V call is TRBV7-9, the J call TRBJ1-2, with 9 positions matching TRBD1. The specimen was PBMCs. The sequence was collected from a man aged 30 to 39 in good health and CMV-seronegative. The CDR3 sequence: CASSPRTGEVYGYTF. The CDR3 DNA sequence: TGTGCCAGCAGCCCCCGGACAGGGGAGGTTTATGGCTACACCTTC.